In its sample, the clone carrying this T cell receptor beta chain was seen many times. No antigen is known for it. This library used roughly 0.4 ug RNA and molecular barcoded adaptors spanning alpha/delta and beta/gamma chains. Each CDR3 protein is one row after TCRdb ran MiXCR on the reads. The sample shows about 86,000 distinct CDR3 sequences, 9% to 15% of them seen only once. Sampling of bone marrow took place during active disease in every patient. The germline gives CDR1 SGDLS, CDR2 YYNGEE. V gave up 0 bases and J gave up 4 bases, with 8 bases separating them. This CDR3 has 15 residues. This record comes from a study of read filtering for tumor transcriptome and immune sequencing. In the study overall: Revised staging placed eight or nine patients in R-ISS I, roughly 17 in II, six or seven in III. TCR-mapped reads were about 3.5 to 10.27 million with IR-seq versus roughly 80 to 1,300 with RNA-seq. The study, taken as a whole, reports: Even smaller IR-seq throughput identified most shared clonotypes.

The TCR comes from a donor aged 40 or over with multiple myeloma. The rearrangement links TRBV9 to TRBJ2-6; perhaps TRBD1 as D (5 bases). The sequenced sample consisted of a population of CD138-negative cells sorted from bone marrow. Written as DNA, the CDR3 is TGTGCCAGCAGCGTAGCAGGGCGCGGGGCCAACGTCCTGACTTTC. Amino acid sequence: CASSVAGRGANVLTF.